Given below is one T cell receptor beta chain in context. Antigen specificity is unknown. The data belong to a study of post-analysis software for immune sequencing data. General study results and limits: In patients, roughly five TRBV segments were more frequent than in controls, with TRBV5-6, TRBV5-1 and TRBV20-1 among them.

Tagging with unique molecular identifiers was a feature of the TCR beta cDNA libraries. The authors obtained roughly 550,000 cDNA molecules from approximately 1 to 10 million T cells. MiXCR was run by TCRdb on the PCR reads, yielding one entry per CDR3 protein. The sample includes fewer than 850,000 distinct CDR3 sequences, just under 30% of them seen just once. Germline V gene lookup returns CDR1 LGHNA and CDR2 YNFKEQ. This CDR3 comprises 16 residues. J lost 2 bases, V lost 4 bases, and 8 bases had no gene match. Sequencing was performed on blood. The J gene is TRBJ2-5, the V gene TRBV4-2; 9 nucleotides line up with TRBD2. The receptor's source is a girl between 5 and 17 years old with multiple sclerosis. Here the CDR3 reads CASSPRTSATQETQYF. The CDR3 region has the DNA TGTGCCAGCAGCCCCCGGACTAGCGCCACACAAGAGACCCAGTACTTC.